This T cell receptor beta chain was retrieved from a study of T cells in Graves' hyperthyroidism and ophthalmopathy. RNA transcripts gave rise to amplified TCR beta CDR3 regions. When the TCR CDR3 underwent first-round RT-PCR, the HTBI primer set was used. Using its own MiXCR run on the multiplex PCR reads, TCRdb lists one record per CDR3 protein. The repertoire holds 600,000 to 700,000 distinct CDR3 sequences, 45% seen once, with about 7.2% in the top ten. Any patient presenting with uncontrolled infection, other autoimmune disease, pregnancy or lactation was left out. The diagnostic basis comprised clinical symptoms, serum thyroxine and TRAb, thyroid ultrasound and orbital computed tomography. Broader study findings: Most thyroid clonotypes that were expanded above 0.001 also turned up in blood.

As concerns this clonotype: The antigen remains unidentified.

This TCR was sampled from an adult man with Graves' disease, either hyperthyroidism or ophthalmopathy (not recorded which). Sequencing was done on a sample of peripheral blood or thyroid tissue (not recorded which).

This CDR3 reads CSVGTGIDAFF. CDR3 sequence (DNA): TGCAGCGTAGGGACGGGGATAGACGCTTTCTTT. The V and J genes are TRBV29-1 and TRBJ1-1, with D possibly being TRBD1 (5 bases). Trimming left V 6 bases short and J 11 bases short, with 16 bases between. This CDR3 has 11 amino acids. Germline V gives CDR1 SQVTM, CDR2 ANQGSEA.